This T cell receptor (beta chain) appears in the sequencing data of a study of radiotherapy plus CTLA-4 blockade in lung cancer. Study-wide context: Overall, 15% to 20% of patients showed an objective response, while approximately 30% attained disease control.

Broader study findings: Radiotherapy was combined with ipilimumab, and tumor-derived TCR clones then expanded in blood.

The CDR3 comprises 9 residues, both ends counted. The V gene's germline CDR1 is MRHNA and CDR2 SNTAGT. In chemo-refractory metastatic non-small-cell lung cancer, patients got ipilimumab CTLA-4 blockade together with focal radiation. To note about this clone: As yet, its antigen is unknown. The conserved phenylalanine or tryptophan normally closing the CDR3 is absent here, so this likely arose from a read error. The DNA is left out, because the CDR3 cannot be placed on it with certainty; the CDR3 is given as TCRdb lists it.

Here immunoSEQ multiplex PCR was the method, and the copy in TCRdb shows in-frame clones only, minus some. The sample includes 45,000 to 60,000 clones, roughly four fifths of them seen just once. The sample here was peripheral blood, taken from a patient treated with radiotherapy plus ipilimumab. The chain couples TRBV6-4 to TRBJ2-6; TRBD2 was called by the table and not checked on the DNA. This clonotype was obtained from a human donor with non-small cell lung cancer who had stable disease on radiotherapy plus ipilimumab. This chain's CDR3 is CASSDTDFV.